The rows below give T cell receptor beta chains drawn from one sample of a study of cytomegalovirus exposure and HLA in healthy donors. Data came from immunoSEQ multiplex PCR; TCRdb stores just in-frame clones and leaves some out. The repertoire includes 150,000 to 250,000 clones, around 83% of them detected once, and under 15% sits in the top ten. Sequenced input: PBMCs. The source is a woman aged 25 to 39 in good health and CMV-seropositive. Each CDR3 is given with its conserved first and last residue. Fields, in order: V gene, J gene, D gene, clone size, CDR3 DNA, CDR3 protein. D genes are given only for firm matches. Clone size is stated in some rows and not others, as once, few, many or a class when expanded.

>TRBV9|TRBJ1-2|TRBD1|NA
TGTGCCAGCAGCGTAGGCGGGACAGGGTCTGACTATGGCTACACCTTC
CASSVGGTGSDYGYTF
>TRBV20-1|TRBJ1-2|TRBD1|NA
TGCAGTGCTAGAGTTACAGGGGCGCAAACCTTC
CSARVTGAQTF
>TRBV28|TRBJ2-7|NA|NA
TGTGCCAGCAGTTATCGTAACGAGCAGTACTTC
CASSYRNEQYF
>TRBV7-5|TRBJ1-5|NA|NA
TGTGCCAGAAGCTTGAGGTTACGGAGCAATCAGCCCCAGCATTTT
CARSLRLRSNQPQHF
>TRBV28|TRBJ1-1|NA|NA
TGTGCCAGCAGTTCAAACAGGGTAATTGTGAACACTGAAGCTTTCTTT
CASSSNRVIVNTEAFF
>TRBV5-1|TRBJ2-5|TRBD2|NA
TGCGCCAGCAGCTTGGTGGCTAGCGGGAGGGCAGAGACCCAGTACTTC
CASSLVASGRAETQYF
>TRBV2|TRBJ1-2|TRBD1|NA
TGTGCCAGCAGTGGAACACCGGCAGGGGGCTACTATGGCTACACCTTC
CASSGTPAGGYYGYTF
>TRBV5-1|TRBJ2-1|NA|NA
TGCGCCAGCAGCCCCGTTCGGGGTACGGACAATGAGCAGTTCTTC
CASSPVRGTDNEQFF
>TRBV11-3|TRBJ2-3|TRBD2|NA
TGTGCCAGCAGCCTTCTAGCGGGTAGCACAGATACGCAGTATTTT
CASSLLAGSTDTQYF
>TRBV5-6|TRBJ2-5|NA|NA
TGTGCCAGCAGCAACCAGGGTGTCCAAGAGACCCAGTACTTC
CASSNQGVQETQYF
>TRBV28|TRBJ2-1|NA|NA
TGTGCCAGCAGTCACGGGAGTATGTACAATGAGCAGTTCTTC
CASSHGSMYNEQFF
>TRBV7-8|TRBJ1-4|NA|NA
TGTGCCAGCAGCTTAGCCTTCACGGGGAGGGAAAAACTGTTTTTT
CASSLAFTGREKLFF
>TRBV15|TRBJ2-3|NA|NA
TGTGCCACCAGCAGAGTGGGCGGGGTTGCGCAGTATTTT
CATSRVGGVAQYF
>TRBV25-1|TRBJ1-2|TRBD1|NA
TGTGCCAGCAGTGTTAAAACCGGGACAGGGGTTTTTGATGGCTACACCTTC
CASSVKTGTGVFDGYTF
>TRBV27|TRBJ2-3|TRBD2|NA
TGTGCCAGCAGTTCCTTAGGGCTAGCGGACACAGATACGCAGTATTTT
CASSSLGLADTDTQYF
>TRBV29-1|TRBJ1-2|TRBD1|NA
TGCAGCGCTCAACAGGGGGCTCGTTATGGCTACACCTTC
CSAQQGARYGYTF
>TRBV6-6|TRBJ2-7|TRBD1|NA
TGTGCCAGCAGTTACCGTGGGGGGACAGGCTGGGAGCAGTACTTC
CASSYRGGTGWEQYF
>TRBV30|TRBJ2-5|NA|NA
TGTGCCTGGAGTGTACGTGGAGGGGAGACCCAGTACTTC
CAWSVRGGETQYF
>TRBV5-6|TRBJ1-2|TRBD1|NA
TGTGCCAGCAGCTTTGACAGGGGGGAGCTTGCCTTC
CASSFDRGELAF
>TRBV30|TRBJ1-5|NA|NA
TGTGCCTGGAGCGGCGGGGGCCCGGGGGAGCCCCAGCATTTT
CAWSGGGPGEPQHF
>TRBV29-1|TRBJ1-2|NA|NA
TGCAGCGTTTTGGGAGACCGTGGGGACTATGGCTACACCTTC
CSVLGDRGDYGYTF
>TRBV4-1|TRBJ2-2|NA|NA
TGCGCCAGCAGCCCTTTGGGCGGGACGAACACCGGGGAGCTGTTTTTT
CASSPLGGTNTGELFF
>TRBV7-6|TRBJ1-1|NA|once
TGTGCCAGCAGTCCTACCCAACGGGTGAACACTGAAGCTTTCTTT
CASSPTQRVNTEAFF
>TRBV2|TRBJ2-3|NA|NA
TGTGCCAGCAGGGAGGAGGGACTTTGGGATGATACGCAGTATTTT
CASREEGLWDDTQYF
>TRBV27|TRBJ2-1|TRBD2|NA
TGTGCCAGCACGGGACTAGCGGAGGACAATGAGCAGTTCTTC
CASTGLAEDNEQFF
>TRBV7-7|TRBJ2-7|NA|NA
TGTGCTAGCAGCCTTACCCCGGGGTCCGAGCAGTACTTC
CASSLTPGSEQYF
>TRBV2|TRBJ2-1|NA|NA
TGTGCCAGCGTGTGGGGGCAGAACAATGAGCAGTTCTTC
CASVWGQNNEQFF
>TRBV5-1|TRBJ1-2|NA|NA
TGCGCCAGCAGCCGAAGGTCGGCCAGCAGGGACTATGGCTACACCTTC
CASSRRSASRDYGYTF
>TRBV5-4|TRBJ2-7|TRBD1|NA
TGTGCCAGCAGCCCTCAATCGGACAGGGGGCACGAGCAGTACTTC
CASSPQSDRGHEQYF
>TRBV15|TRBJ2-3|NA|NA
TGTGCCACCAGCAGAGGGCACAGGGTATTCGAAGATACGCAGTATTTT
CATSRGHRVFEDTQYF
>TRBV19|TRBJ2-3|NA|few
TGTGCCAGTAACAGGAGCCCTCGCACAGATACGCAGTATTTT
CASNRSPRTDTQYF
>TRBV5-6|TRBJ2-2|TRBD2|NA
TGTGCCAGCAGCCCGGGACTAGCGGGAGGGCCTTCCACCGGGGAGCTGTTTTTT
CASSPGLAGGPSTGELFF
>TRBV29-1|TRBJ2-7|NA|once
TGCAGCGTTGAGACGCGGGGCGCCTACGAGCAGTACTTC
CSVETRGAYEQYF
>TRBV7-8|TRBJ2-7|TRBD1|many
TGTGCCAGCAGCTTTAGGCCAACCATGACAGGGACAGACTACGAGCAGTACTTC
CASSFRPTMTGTDYEQYF
>TRBV7-6|TRBJ1-1|NA|NA
TGTGCCAGCAGCTTAGCGGGGACACCTATTGAAGCTTTCTTT
CASSLAGTPIEAFF
>TRBV5-4|TRBJ1-1|NA|NA
TGTGCCAGCAGCTTGGTGCCTACAGGACACACTGAAGCTTTCTTT
CASSLVPTGHTEAFF
>TRBV6-5|TRBJ2-7|NA|NA
TGTGCCAGCGGTACACCAACCGAAGTCCACGAGCAGTACTTC
CASGTPTEVHEQYF
>TRBV25-1|TRBJ1-1|NA|NA
TGTGCCAGCAGTGAATCTTGGGGGGGTACTGAAGCTTTCTTT
CASSESWGGTEAFF
>TRBV6-1|TRBJ2-5|NA|NA
TGTGCCAGCAGTGAGGCCGATACAGGGTTGGTATTTAGGACCCAGTACTTC
CASSEADTGLVFRTQYF
>TRBV7-9|TRBJ1-1|NA|NA
TGTGCCAGCAGCTTATTAGGGAGGGGGGACACTGAAGCTTTCTTT
CASSLLGRGDTEAFF
>TRBV7-6|TRBJ2-2|TRBD1|NA
TGTGCCAGCAGCCCAAATCGACAGGGGCTTGCCGGGGAGCTGTTTTTT
CASSPNRQGLAGELFF
>TRBV7-2|TRBJ2-7|TRBD2|NA
TGTGCCAGCAGCCTCACAACTAGCGGGGGCTCCTACGAGCAGTACTTC
CASSLTTSGGSYEQYF
>TRBV28|TRBJ2-7|NA|NA
TGTGCCAGCAGTCATACAGACTCCTACGAGCAGTACTTC
CASSHTDSYEQYF
>TRBV2|TRBJ2-5|TRBD2|NA
TGTGCCAGCGGTGTTAGCGGGAAAGAGACCCAGTACTTC
CASGVSGKETQYF
>TRBV2|TRBJ1-1|NA|few
TGTGCCAGCAGGTGGACTGATCCTAGTGAAGCTTTCTTT
CASRWTDPSEAFF
>TRBV19|TRBJ1-1|NA|NA
TGTGCCAGTAGTGCTCGGACAGAGGAGGCTTTCTTT
CASSARTEEAFF
>TRBV7-9|TRBJ2-1|NA|NA
TGTGCCAGCAGCTTAGTCCGGGCGGGGCAGTTCTTC
CASSLVRAGQFF
>TRBV15|TRBJ1-4|NA|once
TGTGCCACCAGCAGAGCCAGAAGGACACCTAATGAAAAACTGTTTTTT
CATSRARRTPNEKLFF